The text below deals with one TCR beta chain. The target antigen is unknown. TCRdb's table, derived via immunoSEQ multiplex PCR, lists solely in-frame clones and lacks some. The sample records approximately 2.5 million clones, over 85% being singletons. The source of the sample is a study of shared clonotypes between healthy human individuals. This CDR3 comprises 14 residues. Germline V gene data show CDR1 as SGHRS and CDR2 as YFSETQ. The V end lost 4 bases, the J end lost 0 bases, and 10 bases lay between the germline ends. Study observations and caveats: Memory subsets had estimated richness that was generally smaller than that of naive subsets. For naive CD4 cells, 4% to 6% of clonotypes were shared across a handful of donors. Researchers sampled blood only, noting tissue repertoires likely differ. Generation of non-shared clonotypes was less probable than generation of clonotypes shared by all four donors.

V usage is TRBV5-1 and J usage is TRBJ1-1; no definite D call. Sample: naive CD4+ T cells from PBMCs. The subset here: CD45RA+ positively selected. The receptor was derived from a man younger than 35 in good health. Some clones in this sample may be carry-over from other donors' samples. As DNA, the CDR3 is TGCGCCAGCAGCCCCCTGGGCTTGAACACTGAAGCTTTCTTT. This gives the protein CASSPLGLNTEAFF.